These 27 T cell receptor beta chains were sequenced from one sample in a study of cytomegalovirus exposure and HLA in healthy donors (TCRdb year 2017). Libraries came from the immunoSEQ multiplex PCR assay. A mixture of 60 forward primers for TCR Vbeta segments and 13 reverse primers for TCR Jbeta segments was used in the multiplex PCR. TCRdb obtained this table from immuneACCESS and retained in-frame rearrangements with V and J assigned. These tables miss some clones; where compared with another copy, unresolved V genes account for less than half of the shortfall, and the remainder is unexplained. The sample data list 170,000 or so clones, and over 75% of these were observed just once. The ten top clones hold 1.5% to 2% of the sample. The sample was PBMCs. These receptors all stem from a woman between 25 and 40 years old in good health and CMV-seronegative.

This clone has a single count. The chain uses TRBV28 and TRBJ1-2, with 8 nucleotides matching TRBD1. V was clipped by 8 bases and J by 2 bases; unmatched bases: 1. Germline lookup yields CDR1 MDHEN and CDR2 SYDVKM. The CDR3 is 12 amino acids. This CDR3 is CASWTGNYGYTF. The CDR3 region has the DNA TGTGCCAGCTGGACAGGGAACTATGGCTACACCTTC.

This rearrangement joins TRBV27 to TRBJ1-2; 9 bases line up with TRBD1. Germline CDR1 and CDR2: MNHEY and SMNVEV (reference sequence). CDR3 length equals 16 residues. The J segment lost 8 bases and the V segment lost 3 bases, leaving 13 bases of the junction unmatched. CDR3 in amino acids: CASSFHRTGVRGGYTF. The CDR3 DNA is TGTGCCAGCAGTTTCCACAGGACAGGGGTAAGAGGAGGCTACACCTTC.

CDR3 sequence: CASSGQGRVNEQFF. In DNA form, the CDR3 reads TGTGCCAGCAGTGGACAGGGGAGAGTGAATGAGCAGTTCTTC. This chain connects TRBV6-4 to TRBJ2-1, with 8 bases fitting TRBD1. The V segment lost 4 bases and the J segment 7 bases; nucleotides outside the gene matches: 6. The CDR3 is 14 residues long. CDR1 and CDR2 (germline): MRHNA, SNTAGT.

The chain has TRBV5-1 and TRBJ2-7; tentatively, D is TRBD2 (5 bases). CDR1 SGHRS and CDR2 YFSETQ come from the germline V gene. The CDR3 length is 13 residues. Trimming cost V 3 bases and J 2 bases, with 9 bases left between them. The CDR3 DNA sequence: TGCGCCAGCAGCTGGGCTAGCCCCTACGAGCAGTACTTC. It specifies CASSWASPYEQYF.

The chain employs TRBV11-2 and TRBJ2-7; 12 nucleotides align to TRBD2. The V gene's germline CDR1 is SGHAT and CDR2 FQNNGV. This CDR3 comprises 15 residues. With 3 bases clipped from V and 2 bases from J, the junction kept 2 bases outside the gene matches. Here the CDR3 DNA reads TGTGCCAGCAGCTTCAGACTAGCGGGAGCCTACGAGCAGTACTTC. Its translation: CASSFRLAGAYEQYF.

The V gene is TRBV5-8, the J gene TRBJ2-1; 10 nucleotides align to TRBD2. The germline CDR1 and CDR2 sequences are SGHTS and YDEGEE. V gave up 8 bases and J gave up 9 bases; unmatched junction bases: 14. The CDR3 contains 15 residues. CDR3 coding DNA: TGTGCCAGTGCTGAAATGGCTAGCGGGAGAAGTGAGCAGTTCTTC. It translates to CASAEMASGRSEQFF.

This sequence joins TRBV5-4 and TRBJ2-3; TRBD2 matches at 7 bases. The V gene's germline CDR1 is SGHNT and CDR2 YYREEE (reference sequence). V lost 4 bases and J lost 4; bases outside the gene matches: 6. This CDR3 has 14 residues. This CDR3 reads CASSVRLAADTQYF. In DNA, the CDR3 is TGTGCCAGCAGCGTCCGACTAGCCGCAGATACGCAGTATTTT.

The chain carries TRBV11-2 and TRBJ2-3, with TRBD1 matching 7 bases. The CDR3 extends over 15 amino acids. The trim removed 4 bases at V and 3 bases at J, leaving 7 bases unmatched. CDR1 SGHAT and CDR2 FQNNGV come from the germline V gene. The CDR3 protein is CASSSRGPLTDTQYF. CDR3 DNA: TGTGCCAGCAGCTCAAGGGGGCCCTTGACAGATACGCAGTATTTT.

The chain is built from TRBV7-9 and TRBJ2-5, with D maybe TRBD1 (6 bases). Trimming left V 1 base short and J 3 bases short, with 9 bases between. The CDR3 extends over 14 amino acids. Per the germline V gene, CDR1 is SEHNR and CDR2 is FQNEAQ (reference sequence). CDR3: CASSLVNREETQYF. CDR3 nucleotide sequence: TGTGCCAGCAGCTTAGTGAACAGGGAAGAGACCCAGTACTTC.

This chain links TRBV4-3 with TRBJ2-5; D is uncertain. The CDR3 has 15 residues. Trimming removed 1 base from V and 5 bases from J, with 14 bases in between. CDR1 is LGHNA, CDR2 YSLEER, per germline. The DNA for the CDR3 is TGCGCCAGCAGCCAAGCCCTCCAGGTACCCGAGACCCAGTACTTC. Protein: CASSQALQVPETQYF.

In its sample, this clone was seen once. The chain recombines TRBV19 with TRBJ1-4; D remains ambiguous. This CDR3 is 14 amino acids long. From germline, CDR1 is LNHDA and CDR2 SQIVND (reference sequence). Between the trimmed V and J ends, which lost 7 bases and 0 bases, there was a span of 9 bases. CDR3: CASTEIATNEKLFF. CDR3 DNA sequence: TGTGCCAGTACCGAGATTGCAACTAATGAAAAACTGTTTTTT.

V gene TRBV6-6 combines with J gene TRBJ2-1; TRBD1 aligns across 12 bases. J lost 7 bases, V lost 3 bases, and 7 bases had no gene match. Germline V gives CDR1 MNHNY, CDR2 SVGAGI (reference sequence). The CDR3 totals 16 residues. DNA for the CDR3: TGTGCCAGCAGTTATCAGGGGACAGGGGGCGAGAATGAGCAGTTCTTC. It is translated as CASSYQGTGGENEQFF.

This rearrangement joins TRBV9 to TRBJ2-7; 9 nucleotides match TRBD2. Germline values: CDR1 SGDLS, CDR2 YYNGEE. The CDR3 length is 15 residues. J was trimmed by 3 bases and V by 2 bases; bases with no gene match: 6. CDR3 sequence: CASSVDSGSLYEQYF. CDR3 coding DNA: TGTGCCAGCAGCGTCGATAGCGGGAGTCTCTACGAGCAGTACTTC.

This clone has only one observation. The chain carries TRBV7-9 and TRBJ1-1; 7 bases agree with TRBD1. Per the germline V gene, CDR1 is SEHNR and CDR2 is FQNEAQ (reference sequence). The CDR3 is made up of 15 amino acids. V shed 5 bases and J 1 base; nucleotides not matched to a gene: 7. The CDR3 DNA sequence: TGTGCCAGCAGCGCGAGGGGGCACGGGAACACTGAAGCTTTCTTT. Amino acids: CASSARGHGNTEAFF.

The rearrangement joins TRBV27 to TRBJ2-7, with 11 bases identical to TRBD2. The CDR3 has 15 residues. Germline V gene sequence: CDR1 MNHEY, CDR2 SMNVEV (reference sequence). The V gene end was trimmed by 6 bases and the J gene end by 0 bases; junction bases not matched to a gene: 4. CDR3 residues: CASRIAGGSSYEQYF. CDR3 nucleotide sequence: TGTGCCAGCAGGATAGCGGGGGGGAGCTCCTACGAGCAGTACTTC.

The V gene is TRBV2, the J gene TRBJ1-5, with TRBD1 matching 8 bases. The CDR3 has 14 amino acids. CDR1 is SNHLY and CDR2 is FYNNEI in the germline V gene. With V trimmed by 6 bases and J by 2 bases, 3 bases remained unmatched. The CDR3 bases are TGTGCCAGCAGCCTGGACAGGGGCAATCAGCCCCAGCATTTT. Amino acids: CASSLDRGNQPQHF.

The V gene is TRBV30, the J gene TRBJ1-4; unclear D gene. V dropped 4 bases and J dropped 8 bases, with 8 bases sitting between them. Per the germline V gene, CDR1 is GTSNPN and CDR2 is SVGIG (reference sequence). There are 11 residues in the CDR3. The CDR3 DNA reads as TGTGCCTGGACGGGAGGGGAAAAACTGTTTTTT. This gives the protein CAWTGGEKLFF.

CDR3 nucleotides: TGTGCCAGCTCACCCGCTGGCAGGGGAGAAGAGACCCAGTACTTC. It yields the protein CASSPAGRGEETQYF. The chain joins TRBV18 to TRBJ2-5, with D maybe TRBD1 (6 bases). Trimming left V 3 bases short and J 3 bases short, with 14 bases between. The CDR3 is made up of 15 amino acids. In germline, CDR1 is KGHSH, CDR2 LQKENI.

The chain carries TRBV6-5 and TRBJ1-2; TRBD1 might be the D (5 bases). The CDR3 length is 14 residues. V lost 0 bases and J 8 bases, leaving 13 bases between the germline ends. Germline V gives CDR1 MNHEY, CDR2 SVGAGI. CDR3 residues: CASSYSGAARGYTF. The CDR3 nucleotides are TGTGCCAGCAGTTACTCAGGGGCGGCGAGAGGCTACACCTTC.

The chain links TRBV6-5 to TRBJ2-1; 8 bases are a match to TRBD1. Germline CDR1 and CDR2: MNHEY and SVGAGI. The CDR3 is made up of 15 amino acids. V shed 6 bases and J 2 bases; nucleotides not matched to a gene: 6. CDR3 sequence: CASRPDREAYNEQFF. The CDR3 DNA reads as TGTGCCAGCAGACCGGACAGGGAGGCCTACAATGAGCAGTTCTTC.

The chain recombines TRBV9 with TRBJ2-1; D ambiguous. The germline V gene encodes CDR1 SGDLS and CDR2 YYNGEE. V lost 1 base, J lost 6 bases, and 11 bases lay in between. The CDR3 loop spans 14 amino acids. This CDR3 reads CASSVHRQVNEQFF. CDR3 sequence (DNA): TGTGCCAGCAGCGTACATCGGCAGGTCAATGAGCAGTTCTTC.

The chain uses TRBV29-1 and TRBJ1-1; D is unresolved. Trimming took off 2 bases at V and 7 bases at J, with 5 bases between the two ends. The CDR3 is made up of 10 amino acids. Germline V gene lookup returns CDR1 SQVTM and CDR2 ANQGSEA. CDR3 region: CSVEINEAFF. DNA for the CDR3: TGCAGCGTTGAAATTAATGAAGCTTTCTTT.

This chain links TRBV4-1 with TRBJ1-4; 9 bases are shared with TRBD1. With 3 bases clipped from V and 3 bases from J, the junction kept 17 bases outside the gene matches. There are 20 residues in the CDR3. Germline V lookup: CDR1 MGHRA, CDR2 YSYEKL. The CDR3 nucleotides are TGCGCCAGCAGCCACTTTTTCCCTACAGGGGGCGCGGGGTCTAATGAAAAACTGTTTTTT. Protein: CASSHFFPTGGAGSNEKLFF.

The chain is built from TRBV12-5 and TRBJ1-3; D is unresolved. This CDR3 has 14 residues. With 4 bases removed from V and 0 bases from J, the gap between germline ends came to 7 bases. Germline V CDR1 and CDR2: LGHNT, FRNRAP. CDR3 DNA: TGTGCTAGTGGTTGGGTGGCCTCTGGAAACACCATATATTTT. It codes for CASGWVASGNTIYF. Full variable domain (remainder filled in from reference TRBV12-5 and TRBJ1-3): DARVTQTPRHKVTEMGQEVTMRCQPILGHNTVFWYRQTMMQGLELLAYFRNRAPLDDSGMPKDRFSAEMPDATLATLKIQPSEPRDSAVYFCASGWVASGNTIYFGEGSWLTVV.

The chain is built from TRBV4-1 and TRBJ1-2, with D possibly being TRBD1 (6 bases). Trimming left V 2 bases short and J 2 bases short, with 12 bases between. The length of the CDR3 is 15 residues. The germline V gene has CDR1 MGHRA and CDR2 YSYEKL. The CDR3 DNA reads as TGCGCCAGCAGCCAATACAGGGAAGGCAACTATGGCTACACCTTC. Translating gives CASSQYREGNYGYTF.

This sequence joins TRBV6-5 and TRBJ1-5; 9 nucleotides line up with TRBD1. V trimming: 6 bases; J trimming: 7 bases; junction bases outside the gene matches: 7. In germline, CDR1 is MNHEY, CDR2 SVGAGI. CDR3 size: 14 residues. CDR3 sequence (DNA): TGTGCCAGCAGAAACAGGGGGCCAGGACAGCCCCAGCATTTT. It translates to CASRNRGPGQPQHF.

The chain joins TRBV7-6 to TRBJ2-7; perhaps TRBD2 as D (6 bases). The germline gives CDR1 SGHVS, CDR2 FNYEAQ. This CDR3 region has 15 residues. The ends were cut back, 5 bases at V and 6 bases at J, with 20 bases in the middle. The CDR3 region has the DNA TGTGCCAGCAGCGCTAAGGTCTTAGGGGACTCCGAGCAGTACTTC. Translation: CASSAKVLGDSEQYF.